The next 10 T cell receptor beta chains were all read from a single sample in a study of cytomegalovirus exposure and HLA in healthy donors. 13 Jbeta primers and 60 Vbeta primers were used for the PCR. The method was immunoSEQ multiplex PCR; TCRdb's version includes in-frame clones alone and lacks a portion of them. The sample comprises over 150,000 clones, 81% of which are singletons, and 13% rests with the top ten. The sequenced sample consisted of PBMCs. Receptors were obtained from a woman aged 50 to 65 in good health and CMV-seronegative.

The V call is TRBV2, the J call TRBJ2-1; 7 nucleotides align to TRBD1. V gave up 10 bases and J gave up 6 bases; unmatched junction bases: 15. Looked up from germline, CDR1 is SNHLY and CDR2 is FYNNEI. The CDR3 is made up of 15 amino acids. CDR3 loop: CATPIATGSGNEQFF. CDR3 nucleotide sequence: TGTGCCACCCCGATTGCGACAGGGTCGGGCAATGAGCAGTTCTTC.

The chain carries TRBV5-8 and TRBJ2-3; 8 nucleotides align to TRBD2. J lost 4 bases, V lost 0 bases, and 13 bases had no gene match. The germline V gene has CDR1 SGHTS and CDR2 YDEGEE. The CDR3 is made up of 18 amino acids. As DNA, the CDR3 is TGTGCCAGCAGCTTGGACAGATGGACTAGCAGCGGCCCAGATACGCAGTATTTT. This encodes CASSLDRWTSSGPDTQYF.

V and J are TRBV2 and TRBJ2-3, with D tentatively TRBD2 (6 bases). V was trimmed by 5 bases and J by 1 base, leaving 10 bases between them. The length of the CDR3 is 14 residues. Germline V lookup: CDR1 SNHLY, CDR2 FYNNEI. CDR3 sequence: CASSRRAGTDTQYF. The CDR3 bases are TGTGCCAGCAGTCGGAGGGCCGGCACAGATACGCAGTATTTT.

The chain joins TRBV29-1 to TRBJ2-7; TRBD2 aligns across 7 bases. CDR1 is SQVTM and CDR2 is ANQGSEA in the germline V gene. V lost 4 bases to trimming and J lost 2 bases; unmatched junction nucleotides: 5. This CDR3 contains 13 residues. CDR3: CSVAPSGTYEQYF. DNA for the CDR3: TGCAGCGTTGCCCCTAGCGGCACCTACGAGCAGTACTTC.

This chain links TRBV30 with TRBJ1-1; the match to TRBD1 covers 7 bases. V shed 5 bases, J shed 1 base, and the junction held 4 bases outside the gene matches. This CDR3 comprises 13 residues. Germline CDR1 reads GTSNPN; CDR2 reads SVGIG (reference sequence). The CDR3 nucleotides read TGTGCCTGGCGGAACAGGGGGAACACTGAAGCTTTCTTT. Protein: CAWRNRGNTEAFF.

This sequence joins TRBV7-2 and TRBJ2-7; D might be TRBD1 (5 bases). The length of the CDR3 is 15 residues. The V gene lost 2 bases and the J gene lost 5 bases, with 16 bases spanning the gap. Germline CDR1 reads SGHTA; CDR2 reads FQGNSA. This CDR3 is CASSLRGGYPHEQYF. The CDR3 DNA reads as TGTGCCAGCAGCTTAAGGGGCGGATACCCCCACGAGCAGTACTTC.

The rearrangement uses TRBV19 and TRBJ2-1, with D maybe TRBD2 (6 bases). Looked up from germline, CDR1 is LNHDA and CDR2 is SQIVND (reference sequence). Trimming cost V 2 bases and J 10 bases, with 18 bases left between them. CDR3 length: 15 residues. The CDR3 protein is CASSILGPSGDEQFF. The DNA of the CDR3 is TGTGCCAGTAGTATACTCGGCCCATCGGGAGACGAGCAGTTCTTC.

This chain connects TRBV6-5 to TRBJ2-3; possibly TRBD2 for D (7 bases). The length of the CDR3 is 15 residues. Trimming removed 2 bases from V and 7 bases from J, with 16 bases in between. Germline CDR1 reads MNHEY; CDR2 reads SVGAGI. The CDR3 DNA reads TGTGCCAGCAGTTACCGGGGGGCCCCTGAGAATACGCAGTATTTT. This translates into CASSYRGAPENTQYF.

The gene calls are TRBV28 and TRBJ2-2; D is perhaps TRBD2 (5 bases). V lost 7 bases to trimming and J lost 4 bases, with 10 bases between them. Germline values: CDR1 MDHEN, CDR2 SYDVKM. The CDR3 runs to 13 residues. In DNA form, the CDR3 reads TGTGCCAGCATAGAGGCGGGCACCGGGGAGCTGTTTTTT. Amino acids: CASIEAGTGELFF. Full variable domain (remainder filled in from reference TRBV28 and TRBJ2-2): DVKVTQSSRYLVKRTGEKVFLECVQDMDHENMFWYRQDPGLGLRLIYFSYDVKMKEKGDIPEGYSVSREKKERFSLILESASTNQTSMYLCASIEAGTGELFFGEGSRLTVL.

J is TRBJ1-6 and V is TRBV5-4; no reliable D call. In germline, CDR1 is SGHNT, CDR2 YYREEE (reference sequence). V lost 4 bases to trimming and J lost 7 bases, with 15 bases between them. CDR3 length: 15 residues. The CDR3 DNA reads TGTGCCAGCAGCCCCTTTTTGGGCGGGAATTCACCCCTCCACTTT. This translates into CASSPFLGGNSPLHF.